This T cell receptor beta chain was retrieved from a study of T cell responses to AZD1222 COVID-19 vaccine. Regarding the study as a whole: When two AZD1222 doses had been given, Spike-specific TCR breadth and depth rose.

In regard to this clone: Its antigen remains unidentified.

Germline CDR1 is LGHNT and CDR2 is FRNRAP. The CDR3 sequence is 19 residues long. V was shortened by 2 bases and J by 8 bases, with 28 bases between the two germline ends. Assay used: immunoSEQ multiplex PCR; TCRdb lists only in-frame clones, some missing. Altogether some 150,000 clones are present, roughly 88% being singletons, with the ten largest covering about 16%. The receptor's source is an adult in good health. This specimen was peripheral blood, taken on day 0 of AZD1222 vaccination. The chain joins TRBV12-5 to TRBJ1-5; perhaps TRBD1 as D (6 bases). CDR3 in amino acids: CASGLLGGFYRTRREPQHF. The CDR3 DNA reads as TGTGCTAGTGGTTTGCTAGGGGGATTCTACAGGACCCGTAGGGAGCCCCAGCATTTT.